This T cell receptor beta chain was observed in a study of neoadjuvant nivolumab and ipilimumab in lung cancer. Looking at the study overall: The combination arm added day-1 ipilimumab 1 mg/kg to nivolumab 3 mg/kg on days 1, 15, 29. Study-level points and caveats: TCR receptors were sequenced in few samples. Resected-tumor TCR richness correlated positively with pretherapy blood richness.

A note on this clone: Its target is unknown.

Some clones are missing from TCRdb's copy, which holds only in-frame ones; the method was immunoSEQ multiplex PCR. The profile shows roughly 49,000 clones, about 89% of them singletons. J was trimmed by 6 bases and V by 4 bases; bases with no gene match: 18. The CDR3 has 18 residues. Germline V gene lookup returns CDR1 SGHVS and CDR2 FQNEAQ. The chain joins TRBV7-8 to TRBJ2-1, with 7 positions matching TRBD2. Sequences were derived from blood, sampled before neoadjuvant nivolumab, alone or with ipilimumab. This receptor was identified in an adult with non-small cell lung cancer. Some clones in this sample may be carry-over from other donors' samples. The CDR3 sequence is CASSSRGRASGFRNEQFF. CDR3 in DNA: TGTGCCAGCAGCTCTAGGGGTAGAGCTAGCGGATTTCGCAATGAGCAGTTCTTC.